Below, 19 T cell receptor beta chains from the same sample are listed, as sequenced in a study of blood T cell repertoires in COVID-19. Generated by immunoSEQ multiplex PCR, the TCRdb table keeps only in-frame clones and is missing some. This sample yields approximately 500,000 clones, of which 80% to 90% are seen a single time; around 0.9% belongs to the top ten. The sequenced sample consisted of peripheral blood. The receptors originated from a man aged 18 to 29 with COVID-19, enrolled during active disease.

The gene calls are TRBV7-6 and TRBJ2-5; 8 nucleotides agree with TRBD2. CDR3 length: 15 residues. Trimming at V came to 2 bases and at J to 5 bases, leaving 7 bases not matched to a gene. Germline V lookup: CDR1 SGHVS, CDR2 FNYEAQ. For the CDR3, the DNA is TGTGCCAGCAGCTTATTAAGCGGGAGAGGGGAGACCCAGTACTTC. This encodes CASSLLSGRGETQYF.

V usage is TRBV5-1 and J usage is TRBJ2-1, with a weak D call TRBD2 (6 bases). The CDR3 extends over 14 amino acids. Deletions cut 4 bases from V and 3 bases from J, with 11 bases between. Germline CDR1 SGHRS, CDR2 YFSETQ. This CDR3 is CASSRERDYNEQFF. The CDR3 DNA sequence: TGCGCCAGCAGCCGGGAGAGGGACTACAATGAGCAGTTCTTC.

The V and J genes are TRBV2 and TRBJ2-2; 8 bases agree with TRBD2. The CDR3 is 13 residues long. Per germline, CDR1 SNHLY and CDR2 FYNNEI. Trimming removed 11 bases from V and 7 bases from J; junction bases left unmatched: 9. Here the CDR3 DNA reads TGTGCCGGCGGGACTAGGGACGGCGGGGAGCTGTTTTTT. This encodes CAGGTRDGGELFF.

This chain connects TRBV25-1 to TRBJ1-6, with 9 bases aligning to TRBD1. The CDR3 is 14 amino acids. Losses at the gene ends were 6 bases for V and 8 bases for J; bases not matched to a gene: 5. The V gene's germline CDR1 is MGHDK and CDR2 SYGVNS. The DNA of the CDR3 is TGTGCCAGCAGGCGGGACAGGGAGGATTCACCCCTCCACTTT. It encodes CASRRDREDSPLHF. The full variable domain, in which reference TRBV25-1 and TRBJ1-6 provide the parts outside the CDR3, is EADIYQTPRYLVIGTGKKITLECSQTMGHDKMYWYQQDPGMELHLIHYSYGVNSTEKGDLSSESTVSRIRTEHFPLTLESARPSHTSQYLCASRRDREDSPLHFGNGTRLTVT.

This chain links TRBV14 with TRBJ1-1, with D maybe TRBD1 (5 bases). The CDR3 has 15 residues. Trimming shortened V by 0 bases and J by 7 bases, and 15 bases separated the two germline ends. CDR1 is SGHDN, CDR2 FVKESK, per germline. The CDR3 bases are TGTGCCAGCAGCCAAGATCATGTACGGGGGAGTGAAGCTTTCTTT. Translated: CASSQDHVRGSEAFF.

V usage is TRBV7-8 and J usage is TRBJ2-5; TRBD2 matches 8 bases. This CDR3 region has 14 residues. In germline, CDR1 is SGHVS, CDR2 FQNEAQ. V lost 8 bases and J lost 2; bases outside the gene matches: 7. The CDR3 DNA reads TGTGCCAGCTCGGTAGCGGGATTTCAAGAGACCCAGTACTTC. Its protein product is CASSVAGFQETQYF.

The V gene is TRBV11-1, the J gene TRBJ2-3; the match to TRBD2 covers 8 bases. Germline V lookup: CDR1 SGHAT, CDR2 FQDESV (reference sequence). CDR3 length equals 15 residues. V lost 1 base, J lost 4 bases, and 4 bases stayed unmatched. This CDR3 is CASSLEGTRADTQYF. In DNA, the CDR3 is TGTGCCAGCAGCTTAGAAGGGACTAGAGCAGATACGCAGTATTTT.

The gene calls are TRBV10-1 and TRBJ1-1, with D possibly TRBD1 on 6 matching bases. Germline V gene sequence: CDR1 WNHNN, CDR2 SYGVQD (reference sequence). The CDR3 runs to 14 residues. Trimming took 2 bases from V and 4 from J, leaving 11 bases between them. CDR3 in amino acids: CASSEGLRGTEAFF. The CDR3 DNA reads TGCGCCAGCAGTGAGGGTCTCAGGGGCACTGAAGCTTTCTTT.

The chain joins TRBV12-3 or TRBV12-4 to TRBJ1-2; D gene unclear. CDR3 length: 13 amino acids. Trimming stripped 3 bases from V and 6 bases from J, with 11 bases between. This CDR3 is CASSFEYSHGYTF. CDR3 in DNA: TGTGCCAGCAGTTTTGAGTACAGCCATGGCTACACCTTC.

V is TRBV6-5 and J is TRBJ1-6; TRBD1 matches at 10 bases. V shed 6 bases and J 7 bases; nucleotides not matched to a gene: 3. Per germline, CDR1 MNHEY and CDR2 SVGAGI. The CDR3 is 14 residues long. CDR3 DNA sequence: TGTGCCAGCAGGCGGGACAGGGGAAATTCACCCCTCCACTTT. It codes for CASRRDRGNSPLHF.

The chain is built from TRBV19 and TRBJ1-3; the D gene is possibly TRBD1 (6 bases). The CDR3 covers 17 residues. Germline CDR1 LNHDA, CDR2 SQIVND (reference sequence). V was pared by 4 bases and J by 0 bases, with 16 bases between. The CDR3: CASSSYREASSGNTIYF. Here the CDR3 DNA reads TGTGCCAGTAGTAGCTACAGGGAAGCTTCCTCTGGAAACACCATATATTTT.

The chain links TRBV6-5 to TRBJ2-7; 12 bases are a match to TRBD2. The germline V gene has CDR1 MNHEY and CDR2 SVGAGI. The V gene end was trimmed by 2 bases and the J gene end by 2 bases; junction bases not matched to a gene: 4. There are 16 residues in the CDR3. The CDR3: CASSYQPSGGAYEQYF. As DNA, the CDR3 is TGTGCCAGCAGTTACCAGCCTAGCGGGGGGGCCTACGAGCAGTACTTC.

V usage is TRBV15 and J usage is TRBJ1-3; possibly TRBD1 for D (5 bases). The V and J ends lost 0 bases and 4 bases respectively, with 13 bases between them. The germline V gene encodes CDR1 LNHNV and CDR2 YYDKDF (reference sequence). The CDR3 loop spans 16 amino acids. The DNA of the CDR3 is TGTGCCACCAGCAGAGAAAACAGGATGGGAGGAAACACCATATATTTT. This translates into CATSRENRMGGNTIYF.

The J gene is TRBJ2-2, the V gene TRBV11-2; D unclear. CDR3 length: 13 amino acids. Trimming pared 4 bases from V and 6 bases from J, leaving 9 bases between. CDR1 and CDR2 from the germline V gene are SGHAT and FQNNGV. The chain's CDR3 is CASSSTLSGELFF. CDR3 coding DNA: TGTGCCAGCAGCTCGACTCTCTCCGGGGAGCTGTTTTTT.

The chain recombines TRBV3-1 (or the pseudogene TRBV3-2) with TRBJ1-2; D perhaps matches TRBD1 (5 bases). Trimming removed 4 bases from V and 5 bases from J, with 14 bases in between. This CDR3 has 14 amino acids. CDR1 and CDR2 from the germline V gene are LGHDT and YNNKEL (reference sequence). As DNA, the CDR3 is TGTGCCAGCAGCCCGTGGACATCCCTATATGGCTACACCTTC. Its protein product is CASSPWTSLYGYTF.

Worth noting for this clone: This sample includes further DNA sequences coding for the same CDR3. This sequence joins TRBV24-1 and TRBJ2-5; no definite D call. The V gene lost 4 bases and the J gene lost 5 bases, with 7 bases spanning the gap. Germline lookup yields CDR1 KGHDR and CDR2 SFDVKD. CDR3 length: 12 residues. The CDR3 DNA reads TGTGCCACCAGTGACCCCGGGGAGACCCAGTACTTC. It specifies CATSDPGETQYF.

This chain joins TRBV7-8 and TRBJ2-3; D is unclear. Germline-derived CDR1 and CDR2 are SGHVS and FQNEAQ. The V gene lost 5 bases and the J gene lost 3 bases, with 9 bases spanning the gap. The CDR3 is 13 amino acids. The CDR3 nucleotides read TGTGCCAGCAGCCCCGATCGGACAGATACGCAGTATTTT. Protein: CASSPDRTDTQYF.

The chain couples TRBV5-6 to TRBJ2-3, with TRBD2 as a possible D gene (6 bases). CDR1 and CDR2 (germline): SGHDT, YYEEEE. Trimming took 0 bases from V and 1 from J, leaving 12 bases between them. CDR3 size: 16 residues. The DNA of the CDR3 is TGTGCCAGCAGCTTGGCCGGGAGAGGGGGCACAGATACGCAGTATTTT. It encodes CASSLAGRGGTDTQYF.

This chain links TRBV2 with TRBJ1-5; D not resolved. Germline V gives CDR1 SNHLY, CDR2 FYNNEI. This CDR3 is built from 13 residues. V was cut by 2 bases and J by 3 bases, with 5 bases left in between. CDR3 DNA sequence: TGTGCCAGCAGTGAACAGGCCAATCAGCCCCAGCATTTT. Translated: CASSEQANQPQHF.